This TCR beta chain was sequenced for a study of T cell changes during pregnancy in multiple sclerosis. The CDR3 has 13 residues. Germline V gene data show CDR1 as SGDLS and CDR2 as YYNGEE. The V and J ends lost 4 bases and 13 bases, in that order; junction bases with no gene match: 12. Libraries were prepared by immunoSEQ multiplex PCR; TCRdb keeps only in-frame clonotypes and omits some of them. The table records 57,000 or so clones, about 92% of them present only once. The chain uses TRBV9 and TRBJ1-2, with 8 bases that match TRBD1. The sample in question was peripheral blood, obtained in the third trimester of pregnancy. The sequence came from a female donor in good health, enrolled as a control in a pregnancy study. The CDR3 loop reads CASSPQGEDRGTF. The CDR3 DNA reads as TGTGCCAGCAGCCCACAGGGGGAAGATAGGGGCACCTTC.